The T cell receptor beta chain under discussion was sequenced for a study of blood T cell repertoires in COVID-19. Study context: Donors in the United States, Italy and Spain gave samples during acute or convalescent COVID-19. T cells, B-cell-depleted T cells, or PBMCs supplied cDNA or gDNA.

This clone was counted only a few times. Original processing methods: Researchers report that nucleated cell counts were estimated from reference gene primer amplification. Profiling relied on immunoSEQ multiplex PCR, and the TCRdb table lists in-frame clones only, not all of them. V, J and clone size are those of that table, while D and trimming were read from the DNA. The sample includes more than 200,000 clones, about 86% of them seen just once. V gave up 3 bases and J gave up 1 base, with 12 bases separating them. This CDR3 has 15 amino acids. The V gene's germline CDR1 is WSHSY and CDR2 SAAADI. This TCR was sampled from a man between 25 and 39 years old with active or convalescent COVID-19. Sequencing input: peripheral blood. The chain links TRBV10-2 to TRBJ1-1; D unresolved. The CDR3: CASSEISSGNTEAFF. CDR3 bases: TGCGCCAGCAGTGAAATTTCCTCCGGGAACACTGAAGCTTTCTTT.